This TCR beta chain derives from a study of beta chain features in type 1 diabetes. The study's findings and limits: PCR could preferentially amplify shorter templates, alike in patients and controls. In all four CD4+ subsets, TCRB CDR3 length was significantly, moderately reduced in type 1 diabetes. The naive, central memory and Treg TCRB repertoires looked more alike in patients than they did in healthy donors.

The sequenced template was cDNA made from the entire isolated RNA. The data were produced by immunoSEQ multiplex PCR, yet TCRdb's version contains in-frame clones alone and is incomplete. Of about 360,000 clones listed, roughly 13% are singletons. With regard to this clone: Its matching antigen is unknown.

The clonotype was recovered from a man younger than 30 in good health. Sequenced material: naive CD4+ T cells from blood.

The CDR3 coding sequence is TGTGCCAGCAGCGTAGATGCGGGGCCAGGCTACGAGCAGTACTTC. This codes for CASSVDAGPGYEQYF. The V and J genes are TRBV9 and TRBJ2-7; possible D gene TRBD2, 6 bases. CDR3 length: 15 amino acids. Germline V gives CDR1 SGDLS, CDR2 YYNGEE. Trimming stripped 0 bases from V and 3 bases from J, with 13 bases between. The whole variable domain, filled in from reference TRBV9 and TRBJ2-7, reads DSGVTQTPKHLITATGQRVTLRCSPRSGDLSVYWYQQSLDQGLQFLIQYYNGEERAKGNILERFSAQQFPDLHSELNLSSLELGDSALYFCASSVDAGPGYEQYFGPGTRLTVT.